The clone carrying this T cell receptor beta chain occurred many times. The sample is drawn from a study of T-cell reconstitution after alpha-beta-depleted transplantation in children. V lost 1 base and J 2 bases, leaving 15 bases between the germline ends. The CDR3 extends over 17 amino acids. In germline, CDR1 is SNHLY, CDR2 FYNNEI. Researchers prepared the TCRbeta library using unique molecular identifiers, the study reports. MiXCR was run by TCRdb on the PCR reads, yielding one entry per CDR3 protein. In the table there are approximately 400,000 distinct CDR3 sequences, roughly 11% of which are singletons.

This rearrangement joins TRBV2 to TRBJ1-3; no reliable D call. The material was PBMCs from the stem cell graft donor, obtained from the stem cell graft. This clonotype was sampled from a human donor who donated a stem cell graft to a child with acute myeloid leukemia. CDR3 in amino acids: CASSEDRFPAAGNTIYF. The CDR3 nucleotides read TGTGCCAGCAGTGAAGATCGTTTCCCGGCAGCTGGAAACACCATATATTTT.